Listed below are T cell receptor beta chains from one sample, sequenced in a study of vaccination and CD4 T cells after COVID-19. No antigen has been assigned to these receptors. TCRdb used MiXCR to reprocess the PCR reads, holding one entry per CDR3 protein. The profile shows about 19,000 distinct CDR3 sequences, about 50% of them singletons. The sequencing here drew on CD4+ T cells from blood, cultured in vitro, taken before SARS-CoV-2 vaccination. These receptors were obtained from a human donor who had recovered from COVID-19. CDR3s include the opening cysteine and the closing phenylalanine or tryptophan. A D gene is named only where the DNA matches it firmly. Clone size is shown for a subset of rows, as once, few, many or a class of expanded clone.

TRBV18	TRBJ2-5	NA	NA	17	TGTGCCAGCTCACCACAGGCGGGACCGGGCTTACAAGAGACCCAGTACTTC	CASSPQAGPGLQETQYF
TRBV27	TRBJ2-6	TRBD1	NA	15	TGTGCCAGCAGTAAGACAGGGGAAGGGGCCAACGTCCTGACTTTC	CASSKTGEGANVLTF
TRBV7-8	TRBJ1-1	NA	NA	15	TGTGCCAGCAGCTCCGGGACCCGGAGTGGTACTGAAGCTTTCTTT	CASSSGTRSGTEAFF
TRBV20-1	TRBJ2-3	TRBD2	NA	15	TGCAGTGCTAATAGCGGGGGCGTTGGCACAGATACGCAGTATTTT	CSANSGGVGTDTQYF
TRBV27	TRBJ2-1	NA	NA	12	TGTGCCAGCAGTTTCGAGCGGCAGAGCTTGTTCTTC	CASSFERQSLFF
TRBV29-1	TRBJ1-2	NA	NA	13	TGCAGCGTTGAATTTCCAGGGGCGGCTGGCTACACCTTC	CSVEFPGAAGYTF
TRBV11-3	TRBJ2-3	NA	NA	15	TGTGCCAGCAGCGCGACCCGGGCAGCAACAGATACGCAGTATTTT	CASSATRAATDTQYF
TRBV15	TRBJ2-4	TRBD2	NA	17	TGTGCCACCAGCAGGAGGGGACTAGCGGGAGCCGTGAACATTCAGTACTTC	CATSRRGLAGAVNIQYF
TRBV19	TRBJ1-5	NA	NA	13	TGTGCCAGTAGTACTGGACAGTCTGGACCCCAGCATTTT	CASSTGQSGPQHF
TRBV20-1	TRBJ1-1	TRBD1	few	13	TGCAGTGCTCGGACAGGGGGCGACACTGAAGCTTTCTTT	CSARTGGDTEAFF
TRBV11-3	TRBJ2-3	NA	NA	15	TGTGCCAGCAGCTTAGACCCGGCTAGCACAGATACGCAGTATTTT	CASSLDPASTDTQYF
TRBV20-1	TRBJ1-2	NA	NA	13	TGCAGTGCCTCCCCTGACAGGATCTATGGCTACACCTTC	CSASPDRIYGYTF
TRBV6-4	TRBJ2-3	NA	NA	11	TGTGCCAGCTACCGGGGAGATACGCAGTATTTT	CASYRGDTQYF
TRBV27	TRBJ1-5	TRBD1	NA	18	TGTGCCAGCAGCATACGGGGGACAGGGTGGGATGGCAATCAGCCCCAGCATTTT	CASSIRGTGWDGNQPQHF